The clone carrying this TCR beta chain turned up a few times. Its antigen is as yet unknown. MiXCR, applied by TCRdb to the 5' RACE reads, yields one record per CDR3 protein. The sample shows hundreds of thousands of distinct CDR3 sequences, about 12% of them seen only once. CDR3 length: 17 residues. CDR1 and CDR2 (germline): SGHVS, FNYEAQ. V shed 0 bases, J shed 5 bases, and the junction held 7 bases outside the gene matches. This sample was included in a study of identical twins. Study-wide findings and caveats: Within beta out-of-frame sequences, the excess sharing observed between twins was weaker.

This sample was shared with a second study, whose subject was yellow fever vaccine responses in identical twins.

The chain has TRBV7-6 and TRBJ2-2, with 9 bases matching TRBD1. The source material was PBMCs. This receptor was identified in a young woman in good health. The CDR3 coding sequence is TGTGCCAGCAGCTTAGCCCGGGACAGGGTTAGGACCGGGGAGCTGTTTTTT. Its protein is CASSLARDRVRTGELFF.